The 31 T cell receptor beta chains listed next were all sequenced from one sample in a study of T-cell reconstitution after alpha-beta-depleted transplantation in children. Unique molecular identifiers were used in preparing the TCRbeta library. From the PCR reads, TCRdb called clonotypes with MiXCR, one entry per CDR3 protein. The table includes 420,000 or so distinct CDR3 sequences, about a tenth detected once. The sample consisted of PBMCs from the stem cell graft donor, taken from the stem cell graft. The receptors were sampled from a human donor who donated a stem cell graft to a child with acute myeloid leukemia.

In its sample, this clonotype was seen a few times. The V and J genes are TRBV7-3 and TRBJ1-1; perhaps TRBD1 as D (5 bases). Trimming removed 0 bases at V and 10 bases at J, with 18 bases between. Germline-derived CDR1 and CDR2 are SGHTA and FQGTGA. This CDR3 region has 15 residues. CDR3 residues: CASSLTPGYHLRAFF. The CDR3 nucleotides are TGTGCCAGCAGCTTAACACCAGGGTATCACCTCCGAGCTTTCTTT.

This clonotype was counted ten times or more. The chain has TRBV12-3 or TRBV12-4 and TRBJ2-3, with D maybe TRBD2 (7 bases). CDR3 length equals 14 residues. V was trimmed by 3 bases and J by 3 bases, leaving 10 bases between them. This CDR3 reads CASSFRGGTDTQYF. For the CDR3, the DNA is TGTGCCAGCAGTTTTAGGGGGGGTACAGATACGCAGTATTTT.

This clonotype was seen only a few times. V and J are TRBV6-5 and TRBJ2-1; D unclear. CDR1 is MNHEY, CDR2 SVGAGI, per germline. This CDR3 is built from 16 residues. Trimming cost V 2 bases and J 5 bases, with 16 bases left between them. CDR3 in DNA: TGTGCCAGCAGTTACCGTACTGGGCTAGAGAACAATGAGCAGTTCTTC. Encoded protein: CASSYRTGLENNEQFF.

The gene calls are TRBV5-1 and TRBJ2-4, with D perhaps matching TRBD2 (6 bases). Germline assignment: CDR1 SGHRS and CDR2 YFSETQ. This CDR3 has 14 residues. Trimming took 2 bases from V and 4 from J, leaving 10 bases between them. This chain's CDR3 is CASSFGGEKNIQYF. The CDR3 nucleotides are TGCGCCAGCAGCTTCGGGGGAGAGAAAAACATTCAGTACTTC.

The rearrangement joins TRBV13 to TRBJ2-3; 11 positions match TRBD1. Trimming took 2 bases from V and 4 from J; bases not matched to a gene: 8. This CDR3 spans 17 amino acids. Germline loops: CDR1 PRHDT, CDR2 FYEKMQ (reference sequence). For the CDR3, the DNA is TGTGCCAGCAGCTTATACGGGACAGGGGGTTTCGCAGATACGCAGTATTTT. It translates to CASSLYGTGGFADTQYF.

The sample holds a few counts of this clonotype. The CDR3: CASSQDPSRSYEQYV. CDR3 coding DNA: TGCGCCAGCAGCCAAGACCCCAGCAGGAGTTACGAGCAGTACGTC. V gene TRBV4-1 combines with J gene TRBJ2-7, with unresolved D. Trimming left V 0 bases short and J 4 bases short, with 13 bases between. This CDR3 comprises 15 residues. Germline V lookup: CDR1 MGHRA, CDR2 YSYEKL.

This chain connects TRBV5-5 to TRBJ1-6; D not resolved. Per germline, CDR1 SGHKS and CDR2 YYEKEE (reference sequence). Deletions cut 1 base from V and 7 bases from J, with 15 bases between. The CDR3 consists of 16 residues. The CDR3 DNA sequence: TGTGCCAGCAGCTTGACTCCTGGTGGGAAAAATTCACCCCTCCACTTT. It translates to CASSLTPGGKNSPLHF. Complete variable domain (other parts from reference TRBV5-5 and TRBJ1-6): DAGVTQSPTHLIKTRGQQVTLRCSPISGHKSVSWYQQVLGQGPQFIFQYYEKEERGRGNFPDRFSARQFPNYSSELNVNALLLGDSALYLCASSLTPGGKNSPLHFGNGTRLTVT.

This clonotype was seen a handful of times. The chain is built from TRBV2 and TRBJ2-3, with D tentatively TRBD1 (6 bases). Germline assignment: CDR1 SNHLY and CDR2 FYNNEI. The V end was cut by 5 bases, the J end by 2 bases, with 14 bases between. CDR3 size: 15 residues. CDR3 region: CASSSIQGDTDTQYF. The CDR3, as DNA: TGTGCCAGCAGTTCAATACAGGGAGACACAGATACGCAGTATTTT.

The rearrangement uses TRBV15 and TRBJ2-2, with TRBD1 matching over 9 bases. The ends lost 1 base at V and 6 bases at J; junction bases unmatched: 6. The CDR3 spans 16 residues. Germline V lookup: CDR1 LNHNV, CDR2 YYDKDF (reference sequence). CDR3 sequence reads: CATSRVWTGVSGELFF. CDR3 bases: TGTGCCACCAGCAGAGTGTGGACAGGGGTATCCGGGGAGCTGTTTTTT.

This clonotype was recorded many times. A junction boundary mismatches the germline segment, possibly from a read error. The rearrangement uses TRBV7-2 and TRBJ2-7, with D unclear. The CDR3 spans 13 residues. The germline V gene has CDR1 SGHTA and CDR2 FQGNSA. The CDR3 DNA reads as TGCGCCAGCAGCTTGGGCCGTGGGTACGAGCAGTACTTC. Its protein is CASSLGRGYEQYF.

The V call is TRBV12-3 or TRBV12-4, the J call TRBJ2-1; 14 nucleotides match TRBD2. The CDR3 has 16 amino acids. With 7 bases clipped from V and 4 bases from J, the junction kept 6 bases outside the gene matches. The CDR3 DNA is TGTGCCAGCACCCTTCGGACTAGCGGGAGGTACAATGAGCAGTTCTTC. Translating gives CASTLRTSGRYNEQFF.

V and J are TRBV5-1 and TRBJ2-1, with 12 nucleotides matching TRBD2. The V and J ends lost 0 bases and 15 bases, in that order; junction bases with no gene match: 7. Germline CDR1 is SGHRS and CDR2 is YFSETQ. This CDR3 is built from 14 residues. In DNA, the CDR3 is TGCGCCAGCAGCTTGGGACTAGCGGGGGACTTTAGGTTCTTC. Its protein product is CASSLGLAGDFRFF.

This clonotype was seen ten or more times. The chain uses TRBV5-1 and TRBJ2-7, with D perhaps TRBD1 (6 bases). The CDR3 has 15 amino acids. V lost 0 bases to trimming and J lost 6 bases, with 16 bases between them. The germline gives CDR1 SGHRS, CDR2 YFSETQ. CDR3 DNA sequence: TGCGCCAGCAGCTTGGACGGGACAAGGGCGTCCGAGCAGTACTTC. Protein product: CASSLDGTRASEQYF.

This clonotype has a count of ten or more. J is TRBJ2-5 and V is TRBV7-8; no definite D call. CDR1 is SGHVS and CDR2 is FQNEAQ in the germline V gene. The CDR3 loop spans 16 amino acids. Trimming stripped 6 bases from V and 1 base from J, with 18 bases between. The CDR3 here is CASRASLRTSQETQYF. CDR3 sequence (DNA): TGTGCCAGCAGAGCAAGCCTCCGGACCTCCCAAGAGACCCAGTACTTC.

V and J are TRBV12-3 or TRBV12-4 and TRBJ1-3; D not certain. Trimming pared 5 bases from V and 4 bases from J, leaving 3 bases between. The CDR3 has 11 amino acids. This chain's CDR3 is CASSVGNTIYF. For the CDR3, the DNA is TGTGCCAGCAGTGTAGGAAACACCATATATTTT.

Many counts were recorded for this clonotype. The chain employs TRBV6-1 and TRBJ1-2, with 8 bases that match TRBD1. The CDR3 totals 16 residues. CDR1 is MNHNS and CDR2 is SASEGT in the germline V gene. The junction had 11 bases not matched to a gene; V was cut back by 5 bases and J by 3 bases. CDR3 sequence (DNA): TGTGCCAGCAGTACCCTCGGACAGGGTAATGACTATGGCTACACCTTC. Amino acids: CASSTLGQGNDYGYTF.

This clonotype was counted only a few times. The V and J genes are TRBV7-8 and TRBJ2-1; D gene ambiguous. CDR3 length: 20 residues. Germline V gives CDR1 SGHVS, CDR2 FQNEAQ. V gave up 3 bases and J gave up 0 bases, with 24 bases separating them. CDR3 sequence (DNA): TGTGCCAGCAGCTTGGGAAGGATAGATTCTTGGCTGGCCTCCTACAATGAGCAGTTCTTC. Protein product: CASSLGRIDSWLASYNEQFF.

This clonotype has a handful of counts. The chain combines TRBV10-3 with TRBJ1-1, with a possible D match to TRBD1 (6 bases). The CDR3 has 13 residues. CDR1 and CDR2 from the germline V gene are ENHRY and SYGVKD. Between the trimmed V and J ends, which lost 6 bases and 2 bases, there was a span of 10 bases. The CDR3 loop reads CAISRQENTEAFF. Written as DNA, the CDR3 is TGTGCCATCAGCCGACAGGAAAACACTGAAGCTTTCTTT.

The chain couples TRBV29-1 to TRBJ2-3, with 10 bases that match TRBD1. Germline assignment: CDR1 SQVTM and CDR2 ANQGSEA. With 4 bases clipped from V and 5 bases from J, the junction kept 9 bases outside the gene matches. The length of the CDR3 is 15 residues. The CDR3: CSVASTGGKIDTQYF. The CDR3 region has the DNA TGCAGCGTTGCTTCGACAGGGGGCAAAATAGATACGCAGTATTTT.

This clonotype has ten or more counts. V and J are TRBV10-3 and TRBJ2-3; 9 bases line up with TRBD2. This CDR3 contains 15 residues. V gave up 3 bases and J gave up 4 bases; unmatched junction bases: 5. Germline V gives CDR1 ENHRY, CDR2 SYGVKD. The CDR3: CAISDVAGVADTQYF. In DNA form, the CDR3 reads TGTGCCATCAGTGATGTAGCGGGGGTGGCAGATACGCAGTATTTT.

This clonotype was seen a handful of times. V usage is TRBV5-1 and J usage is TRBJ1-3; D is ambiguous. V was cut by 4 bases and J by 0 bases, with 11 bases left in between. The CDR3 contains 15 residues. Germline CDR1 and CDR2: SGHRS and YFSETQ. The CDR3 nucleotides are TGCGCCAGCAGCCAGGACTCCCACTCTGGAAACACCATATATTTT. This codes for CASSQDSHSGNTIYF.

This chain uses TRBV28 with TRBJ2-5; the D is unclear. Trimming removed 7 bases at V and 1 base at J, with 22 bases between. This CDR3 spans 17 amino acids. The germline gives CDR1 MDHEN, CDR2 SYDVKM. The CDR3 here is CASTHLPPDGIQETQYF. The CDR3 DNA follows: TGTGCCAGCACCCACCTCCCCCCGGATGGGATCCAAGAGACCCAGTACTTC.

This clonotype was counted between two and nine times. The chain links TRBV20-1 to TRBJ2-7; 7 nucleotides align to TRBD2. Trimming cost V 3 bases and J 4 bases; bases outside gene matches: 12. The CDR3 has 15 residues. CDR1 is DFQATT and CDR2 is SNEGSKA in the germline V gene (reference sequence). CDR3 sequence reads: CSASGLGGSVYEQYF. The CDR3 DNA is TGCAGTGCTAGCGGGCTCGGCGGGAGTGTGTACGAGCAGTACTTC.

The table lists this clonotype with a few counts. The chain is built from TRBV12-3 or TRBV12-4 and TRBJ1-5; D uncertain. V lost 2 bases and J 5 bases, leaving 4 bases between the germline ends. This CDR3 is built from 12 residues. CDR3 in amino acids: CASSLLDQPQHF. DNA for the CDR3: TGTGCCAGCAGTTTACTGGATCAGCCCCAGCATTTT.

The rearrangement links TRBV4-1 to TRBJ2-5; 7 nucleotides agree with TRBD2. V was pared by 0 bases and J by 2 bases, with 9 bases of the junction left unmatched. The CDR3 is 17 residues long. Looked up from germline, CDR1 is MGHRA and CDR2 is YSYEKL. DNA for the CDR3: TGCGCCAGCAGCCAAGATGGGGGGGTAACGCATCAAGAGACCCAGTACTTC. Translation: CASSQDGGVTHQETQYF.

There are a few counts of this clonotype. The chain couples TRBV7-9 to TRBJ2-2; D possibly corresponds to TRBD1 (5 bases). CDR3 length: 12 residues. Trimming removed 2 bases at V and 7 bases at J, with 5 bases between. Germline V gene data show CDR1 as SEHNR and CDR2 as FQNEAQ (reference sequence). The CDR3 bases are TGTGCCAGCAGCTTACAGGGCGGGGAGCTGTTTTTT. Protein: CASSLQGGELFF.

This clonotype was counted at least ten times. The chain joins TRBV6-2 or TRBV6-3 to TRBJ1-1; tentatively, D is TRBD1 (5 bases). CDR3 size: 11 residues. V shed 3 bases and J shed 7 bases, with 6 bases lying between them. CDR1 is MNHEY, CDR2 SVGEGT, per germline. CDR3 amino acids: CASSYTGEAFF. The CDR3 nucleotides read TGTGCCAGCAGTTATACAGGTGAAGCTTTCTTT.

There are a few counts of this clonotype. The genes are TRBV3-1 and TRBJ2-1; 12 bases map to TRBD2. This CDR3 region has 20 residues. Germline-derived CDR1 and CDR2 are LGHDT and YNNKEL (reference sequence). V gave up 0 bases and J gave up 0 bases; unmatched junction bases: 9. The CDR3 loop reads CASSQDELAGGLSSYNEQFF. CDR3 DNA: TGTGCCAGCAGCCAAGATGAACTAGCGGGGGGCCTCAGCTCCTACAATGAGCAGTTCTTC.

This clonotype was observed a handful of times. The chain is built from TRBV20-1 and TRBJ1-3; maybe TRBD1 (6 bases). With 6 bases removed from V and 0 bases from J, the gap between germline ends came to 12 bases. The CDR3 loop spans 14 amino acids. Germline values: CDR1 DFQATT, CDR2 SNEGSKA (reference sequence). The CDR3 DNA sequence: TGCAGTGCCCCTAACAGGGTCTCTGGAAACACCATATATTTT. Protein sequence: CSAPNRVSGNTIYF.

The V and J genes are TRBV20-1 and TRBJ2-1; TRBD2 matches at 9 bases. Per germline, CDR1 DFQATT and CDR2 SNEGSKA (reference sequence). The CDR3 runs to 14 residues. After removal of 3 bases from V and 8 bases from J, the junction contained 8 bases not matched to a gene. CDR3 bases: TGCAGTGCTAGGGAACCCGGGACTAGCCATGAGCAGTTCTTC. This codes for CSAREPGTSHEQFF.

This sequence joins TRBV12-5 and TRBJ2-3, with 8 bases identical to TRBD1. The CDR3 consists of 17 residues. Germline CDR1 and CDR2: LGHNT and FRNRAP. J lost 6 bases, V lost 5 bases, and 16 bases had no gene match. The CDR3 protein is CASGDPPGGRTGDTQYF. The CDR3 DNA reads TGTGCTAGTGGTGATCCCCCAGGGGGCCGGACCGGGGATACGCAGTATTTT.